This T cell receptor beta chain originates from a study of cytomegalovirus exposure and HLA in healthy donors. Study details: Tens of millions of unique TCR sequences came from HLA-typed donors in an early release.

With V trimmed by 2 bases and J by 7 bases, 6 bases remained unmatched. Germline CDR1 SGHRS, CDR2 YFSETQ. This CDR3 spans 15 amino acids. A multiplex PCR was run with 60 Vbeta primers and 13 Jbeta primers. Assay used: immunoSEQ multiplex PCR; TCRdb lists only in-frame clones, some missing. Its table lists about 39,000 clones. The J gene is TRBJ2-2, the V gene TRBV5-1, with TRBD1 identical over 9 bases. The sequence came from a woman in her twenties or thirties in good health and CMV-seropositive. Sequenced: PBMCs. CDR3 sequence: CASSLAGQGIGELFF. The CDR3 nucleotides read TGCGCCAGCAGCTTAGCAGGACAGGGGATCGGGGAGCTGTTTTTT.